The 12 T cell receptor beta chains below all came from one sample that was sequenced in a study of blood T cell repertoires in COVID-19. Only in-frame clones appear in the TCRdb table, and some are missing; sequencing was by immunoSEQ multiplex PCR. The sample consists of more than 250,000 clones, 80% to 90% of them appearing once. Sequencing was carried out using PBMCs or T cells enriched from blood (not recorded which). These receptors were collected from a man in his thirties or forties who had recovered from COVID-19.

J is TRBJ2-5 and V is TRBV5-1; 7 positions match TRBD1. There are 14 residues in the CDR3. The V gene end was trimmed by 5 bases and the J gene end by 1 base; junction bases not matched to a gene: 5. The germline V gene encodes CDR1 SGHRS and CDR2 YFSETQ. CDR3 DNA: TGCGCCAGCAGATGGACAGGCCGCCAAGAGACCCAGTACTTC. It translates to CASRWTGRQETQYF.

This clone showed up just once. The rearrangement joins TRBV5-4 to TRBJ2-1; D is perhaps TRBD2 (7 bases). The germline CDR1 and CDR2 sequences are SGHNT and YYREEE (reference sequence). This CDR3 has 15 amino acids. Trimming left V 0 bases short and J 9 bases short, with 16 bases between. The CDR3 region is CASSLVGGPVSEQFF. In nucleotides, the CDR3 is TGTGCCAGCAGCTTGGTCGGGGGGCCGGTAAGTGAGCAGTTCTTC.

The chain employs TRBV6-2 or TRBV6-3 and TRBJ2-2, with TRBD2 matching 11 bases. The germline CDR1 and CDR2 sequences are MNHEY and SVGEGT. J was trimmed by 5 bases and V by 4 bases; bases with no gene match: 9. This CDR3 is built from 17 residues. CDR3 in amino acids: CASSLTLAGGWTGELFF. CDR3 nucleotides: TGTGCCAGCAGTTTAACCCTAGCGGGGGGTTGGACCGGGGAGCTGTTTTTT.

The chain is built from TRBV2 and TRBJ2-7; 7 nucleotides match TRBD2. CDR3 size: 13 residues. Losses at the gene ends were 6 bases for V and 3 bases for J; bases not matched to a gene: 5. Germline assignment: CDR1 SNHLY and CDR2 FYNNEI. CDR3: CASRAGDDYEQYF. For the CDR3, the DNA is TGTGCCAGCAGGGCGGGGGACGACTACGAGCAGTACTTC.

V gene TRBV18 combines with J gene TRBJ1-5; weak D call: TRBD1 (5 bases). The germline V and J ends were trimmed by 3 bases and 0 bases, with 9 bases remaining between them. The CDR3 has 15 residues. Germline CDR1 is KGHSH and CDR2 is LQKENI. CDR3 bases: TGTGCCAGCTCACCGCCGACAGCTAGCAATCAGCCCCAGCATTTT. Protein: CASSPPTASNQPQHF.

The chain joins TRBV6-4 to TRBJ2-1; D may be TRBD1 (5 bases). Trimming cost V 2 bases and J 0 bases, with 8 bases left between them. The CDR3 has 15 amino acids. Germline loops: CDR1 MRHNA, CDR2 SNTAGT. As DNA, the CDR3 is TGTGCCAGCAGTGACGCCGACAGCTCCTACAATGAGCAGTTCTTC. It encodes CASSDADSSYNEQFF.

This clone appeared a single time. The CDR3 DNA reads TGTGCCAGCAGCCCTATTCCCCGATCCCGTGGCTACACCTTC. This translates into CASSPIPRSRGYTF. V and J are TRBV7-2 and TRBJ1-2; D is unresolved. The CDR3 length is 14 residues. Germline CDR1 SGHTA, CDR2 FQGNSA. V lost 5 bases, J lost 7 bases, and 17 bases lay in between.

The V and J genes are TRBV19 and TRBJ1-1; 11 bases map to TRBD1. After removal of 3 bases from V and 7 bases from J, the junction contained 13 bases not matched to a gene. Germline CDR1 is LNHDA and CDR2 is SQIVND (reference sequence). The CDR3 loop spans 17 amino acids. In DNA, the CDR3 is TGTGCCAGTAGTATGGCCGGGACAGGGGGTAAGTTTGGTGAAGCTTTCTTT. It codes for CASSMAGTGGKFGEAFF.

The chain has TRBV4-1 and TRBJ2-1; 7 bases match TRBD2. The CDR3 has 16 amino acids. J was trimmed by 9 bases and V by 0 bases; bases with no gene match: 11. Germline CDR1 and CDR2: MGHRA and YSYEKL. In nucleotides, the CDR3 is TGCGCCAGCAGCCAAGATCAGGAAGCGGGGTTCTTTGAGCAGTTCTTC. Encoded protein: CASSQDQEAGFFEQFF.

This chain links TRBV5-4 with TRBJ1-4, with D tentatively TRBD1 (6 bases). Trimming stripped 4 bases from V and 8 bases from J, with 15 bases between. Germline CDR1 and CDR2: SGHNT and YYREEE (reference sequence). CDR3 length: 14 residues. The CDR3 reads CASSRRGGGEKLFF. The CDR3 DNA follows: TGTGCCAGCAGCAGGAGGGGGGGCGGCGAAAAACTGTTTTTT.

The chain carries TRBV30 and TRBJ1-5, with 7 bases that match TRBD1. CDR3 length equals 16 residues. Germline CDR1 is GTSNPN and CDR2 is SVGIG (reference sequence). V was pared by 4 bases and J by 2 bases, with 11 bases of the junction left unmatched. The CDR3 bases are TGTGCCTGGAATGTACAGGGGTCTTCTGGCAATCAGCCCCAGCATTTT. It specifies CAWNVQGSSGNQPQHF.

This chain uses TRBV30 with TRBJ1-3, with D uncertain. This CDR3 contains 13 residues. Germline-derived CDR1 and CDR2 are GTSNPN and SVGIG (reference sequence). Trimming cost V 0 bases and J 3 bases, with 6 bases left between them. Written as DNA, the CDR3 is TGTGCCTGGAGTGTGAACATTGGAAACACCATATATTTT. Translated: CAWSVNIGNTIYF.